The source of this T cell receptor beta chain is a study of blood T cell repertoires in COVID-19. TCRdb's table, derived via immunoSEQ multiplex PCR, lists solely in-frame clones and lacks some. The table records some 370,000 clones, around 83% of them present only once. CDR3 size: 14 residues. The germline V gene has CDR1 SEHNR and CDR2 FQNEAQ (reference sequence). V shed 6 bases, J shed 4 bases, and the junction held 8 bases outside the gene matches. Specimen: PBMCs or T cells enriched from blood (not recorded which). This chain uses TRBV7-9 with TRBJ1-1; 7 nucleotides align to TRBD1. This receptor was identified in a woman aged 45-65 years who had recovered from COVID-19. The CDR3 nucleotides read TGTGCCAGCAGGACCCAGGGGGATCCCACTGAAGCTTTCTTT. Encoded protein: CASRTQGDPTEAFF.